This is a list of T cell receptor beta chains from one sample in a study of blood T cell repertoires in COVID-19. TCRdb's copy holds only in-frame clones and misses some; the assay was immunoSEQ multiplex PCR. The data hold more than 350,000 clones, with 75% to 90% observed a single time. Sequenced input: PBMCs or T cells enriched from blood (not recorded which). These receptors were collected from a man younger than 30 who had recovered from COVID-19. Both conserved end residues are part of each CDR3. Fields, in order: J gene, clone size, V gene, D gene, CDR3 DNA, CDR3 protein. A D gene is named only where the DNA matches it firmly. Not all rows give a size; the values are once, few, many and, for expanded clones, a class.

TRBJ2-7,.,TRBV9,TRBD1,TGTGCCAGCAGCACGGGACAGAGTTCGTCCTACGAGCAGTACTTC,CASSTGQSSSYEQYF
TRBJ2-3,.,TRBV5-1,TRBD1,TGCGCCAGCAGCTTGGTTACAGGGGGCTCTAGCACAGATACGCAGTATTTT,CASSLVTGGSSTDTQYF
TRBJ2-1,.,TRBV5-6,.,TGTGCCAGCAGCTTGTTAGTCGGTTACAATGAGCAGTTCTTC,CASSLLVGYNEQFF
TRBJ1-2,.,TRBV3-1/TRBV3-2,TRBD1,TGTGCCAGCAGCCACTCCGGGACAGGCAAGGCTGGCTACACCTTC,CASSHSGTGKAGYTF
TRBJ1-6,.,TRBV28,TRBD1,TGTGCCAGCAGTTTTTTCGGACAGGGGGTCCTCCACTTT,CASSFFGQGVLHF
TRBJ2-3,.,TRBV5-1,.,TGCGCCAGCAGCTTGGAAGGAGTCGCAGATACGCAGTATTTT,CASSLEGVADTQYF
TRBJ2-7,.,TRBV7-2,TRBD2,TGTGCCAGCAGCCCCCGGACTAGCGGCCCCTACGAGCAGTACTTC,CASSPRTSGPYEQYF
TRBJ1-6,.,TRBV7-9,.,TGTGCCAGCAGCCCAAGACAGACATCGCCCTCACCCCTCCACTTT,CASSPRQTSPSPLHF
TRBJ2-7,.,TRBV6-5,TRBD2,TGTGCCAGCAGTTACTCGACTAGCGGGGGATCCTACGAGCAGTACTTC,CASSYSTSGGSYEQYF
TRBJ2-1,.,TRBV12-3/TRBV12-4,.,TGTGCCAGCAGTTTAACTGACAATGAGCAGTTCTTC,CASSLTDNEQFF
TRBJ2-2,.,TRBV19,.,TGTGCCAGTAGTATAAGGGGGGGGCCCCACGGGGAGCTGTTTTTT,CASSIRGGPHGELFF
TRBJ1-1,.,TRBV5-4,TRBD1,TGTGCCAGCAGCGTAATAGACAGGGACACTGAAGCTTTCTTT,CASSVIDRDTEAFF
TRBJ2-7,.,TRBV19,.,TGTGCCAGTAGTAATACCTACGAGCAGTACTTC,CASSNTYEQYF
TRBJ1-4,once,TRBV5-8,.,TGTGCCAGCAGCTGGAGTGGAACAGGCAATGAAAAACTGTTTTTT,CASSWSGTGNEKLFF
TRBJ2-2,once,TRBV6-2/TRBV6-3,TRBD2,TGTGCCAGCAGTACGCGGGGGGGCCTTATCGCCGGGGAGCTGTTTTTT,CASSTRGGLIAGELFF
TRBJ1-1,once,TRBV5-6,TRBD1,TGTGCCAGCAGCTGGAAGCGGGACAGGGTGTGGACTGAAGCTTTCTTT,CASSWKRDRVWTEAFF
TRBJ2-5,.,TRBV3-1/TRBV3-2,TRBD2,TGTGCCAGCAGCCAAGACTCTCGGGGGGAGCGGGAGGGGGAGACCCAGTACTTC,CASSQDSRGEREGETQYF
TRBJ1-3,.,TRBV19,.,TGTGCCAGTACCACTCGCCCGACAGATGACTCTGGAAACACCATATATTTT,CASTTRPTDDSGNTIYF
TRBJ2-2,.,TRBV4-1,TRBD1,TGCGCCAGCAGCCCCAGGACAGGGATGGGGGAGCTGTTTTTT,CASSPRTGMGELFF
TRBJ2-3,.,TRBV15,.,.,CATSRGVGEGSYF
TRBJ2-5,few,TRBV5-4,.,TGTGCCAGCAGCTTGGGGCCTAGCGCCCAAGAGACCCAGTACTTC,CASSLGPSAQETQYF
TRBJ2-1,.,TRBV4-2,.,TGTGCCAGCAGCCAAGATGCGGCGGATGAGCAGTTCTTC,CASSQDAADEQFF
TRBJ1-2,.,TRBV10-3,TRBD1,TGTGCCATCAGTGGGGACAGAACGCCCTATGGCTACACCTTC,CAISGDRTPYGYTF
TRBJ2-1,.,TRBV27,.,TGTGCCAGCAAGACGCCAGGGTTGAAGCAGTTCTTC,CASKTPGLKQFF
TRBJ1-2,once,TRBV3-1/TRBV3-2,TRBD1,TGTGCCAGCAGCCCAGGACAGGGCGGTGTCTATGGCTACACCTTC,CASSPGQGGVYGYTF
TRBJ1-2,.,TRBV7-9,.,TGTGCCAGCAGCCCAGGGACTCCTAACTATGGCTACACCTTC,CASSPGTPNYGYTF
TRBJ2-7,once,TRBV19,TRBD2,TGTGCCAGTAGCAGTAGCGGGAGGCGCAGCTCCTACGAGCAGTACTTC,CASSSSGRRSSYEQYF
TRBJ2-5,.,TRBV27,TRBD1,TGTGCCAGCAGTTTCAGGGGGCCCGTTGAGACCCAGTACTTC,CASSFRGPVETQYF
TRBJ2-7,.,TRBV5-4,.,TGTGCCAGCAGCTTGGAAAAAGGGGACTACGAGCAGTACTTC,CASSLEKGDYEQYF
TRBJ2-3,.,TRBV5-4,.,TGTGCCAGCAGCTTGCAGTTGACAGATACGCAGTATTTT,CASSLQLTDTQYF
TRBJ2-2,once,TRBV7-9,.,TGTGCCAGCAGCTTCGCGGGGTCGAACACCGGGGAGCTGTTTTTT,CASSFAGSNTGELFF
TRBJ2-5,.,TRBV4-3,TRBD1,TGCGCCAGCAGCCAAGATTTACCAGGGGGCGGGGAGACCCAGTACTTC,CASSQDLPGGGETQYF
TRBJ1-2,few,TRBV4-1,.,TGCGCCAGCAGCCAAGATCGCAGCTATGGCTACACCTTC,CASSQDRSYGYTF
TRBJ2-5,once,TRBV5-5,.,TGTGCCAGCAGCTTTAGTTCGGGGGGCTTATCGTTAGAGACCCAGTACTTC,CASSFSSGGLSLETQYF
TRBJ1-2,.,TRBV3-1/TRBV3-2,TRBD1,TGTGCCAGCAGCCAGTACCTCAACAGGGGGTATGGCTACACCTTC,CASSQYLNRGYGYTF
TRBJ1-2,.,TRBV19,.,TGTGCCAGTAGTGGCGATCTCCTGGGCCACTATGGCTACACCTTC,CASSGDLLGHYGYTF
TRBJ1-2,.,TRBV10-2,.,TGCGCCAGCAGTGAATTTTCCCGGGGGACGGCTGGCTACACCTTC,CASSEFSRGTAGYTF
TRBJ2-7,.,TRBV7-2,TRBD2,TGTGCCAGCAGCCCACAGGCGGGGACTAGCGGGAGCGGCTACGAGCAGTACTTC,CASSPQAGTSGSGYEQYF
TRBJ2-5,.,TRBV7-3,TRBD2,TGTGCCAGCAGCCCCGGGACTAGCGGGAGGGAGACCCAGTACTTC,CASSPGTSGRETQYF
TRBJ1-1,once,TRBV19,TRBD1,TGTGCCAGTAGTATCCTGGGACAGGGGGACACTGAAGCTTTCTTT,CASSILGQGDTEAFF
TRBJ1-2,once,TRBV4-1,.,TGCGCCAGCAGCCAAGATCTATTTGAGGATAATGGCTACACCTTC,CASSQDLFEDNGYTF
TRBJ2-3,.,TRBV5-4,TRBD2,TGTGCCAGCAGCGCAGTCCTAGCGGGAGTGTCGAAAGATACGCAGTATTTT,CASSAVLAGVSKDTQYF
TRBJ2-6,.,TRBV18,TRBD2,TGTGCCAGCTCACCAGGACTAGCGGGAGTTTCCGCTGGGGCCAACGTCCTGACTTTC,CASSPGLAGVSAGANVLTF
TRBJ1-1,.,TRBV19,TRBD1,TGTGCCAGTAGCCTGAACCCGACAGGGGCGAACACTGAAGCTTTCTTT,CASSLNPTGANTEAFF
TRBJ2-3,.,TRBV16,.,TGTGCCAGCAGCCAATCGTCCGCAGATACGCAGTATTTT,CASSQSSADTQYF
TRBJ2-7,few,TRBV18,TRBD1,TGTGCCAGCTCACCACAGGGGGCCCCCTACGAGCAGTACTTC,CASSPQGAPYEQYF
TRBJ2-1,once,TRBV15,.,TGTGCCACCAGCAGGGGGGGGGCCAGGAGGGTCTTC,CATSRGGARRVF
TRBJ2-1,.,TRBV5-5,TRBD2,TGTGCCAGCAGCTTGGACAGGGCTGGTGCGACTAGCGAGAACAATGAGCAGTTCTTC,CASSLDRAGATSENNEQFF
TRBJ2-2,.,TRBV7-6,.,TGTGCCAGCAGCGGGTCGGGTGGCGGAAACACCGGGGAGCTGTTTTTT,CASSGSGGGNTGELFF
TRBJ2-3,.,TRBV2,TRBD2,TGTGCCAGCAGTGAAGGTCTAGCGGAAGGGAGGGATACGCAGTATTTT,CASSEGLAEGRDTQYF
TRBJ2-1,.,TRBV29-1,TRBD1,TGCAGCACTAGGGGAGGACAGGGATACAATGAGCAGTTCTTC,CSTRGGQGYNEQFF
TRBJ2-1,.,TRBV3-1/TRBV3-2,TRBD2,TGTGCCAGCAGCCAGGCCGGGACTAGCGGGAGCCGGAGTGAGCAGTTCTTC,CASSQAGTSGSRSEQFF
TRBJ2-7,.,TRBV5-4,TRBD1,TGTGCCAGCAGCACCCGGGACAGAGCCTCCTACGAGCAGTACTTC,CASSTRDRASYEQYF